A selection of T cell receptor beta chains follows, all from one sample in a study of blood T cell repertoires in COVID-19. Method: immunoSEQ multiplex PCR; TCRdb's copy keeps in-frame clones and lacks some. The data hold fewer than 350,000 clones, with approximately 88% observed a single time. The specimen was PBMCs or T cells enriched from blood (not recorded which). The receptors derive from a middle-aged woman who had recovered from COVID-19. Both conserved end residues are part of each CDR3. The order of the fields is clone size, J gene, D gene, V gene, CDR3 protein, CDR3 DNA. A D gene is named only where the DNA matches it firmly. Size values are once, few and many counts, or a class for expanded clones, and some rows have none.

>NA|TRBJ2-5|TRBD2|TRBV18
CASSLAGKETQYF
TGTGCCAGCTCACTAGCGGGAAAAGAGACCCAGTACTTC
>NA|TRBJ2-1|NA|TRBV12-3/TRBV12-4
CASSTSSYNEQFF
TGTGCCAGCAGCACAAGCTCCTACAATGAGCAGTTCTTC
>NA|TRBJ2-5|NA|TRBV15
CATSRDLTKFLGTQYF
TGTGCCACCAGCAGAGATCTAACTAAGTTTCTGGGGACCCAGTACTTC
>NA|TRBJ2-4|TRBD2|TRBV27
CASSLGTSGRNIQYF
TGTGCCAGCAGCCTAGGGACTAGCGGGAGGAACATTCAGTACTTC
>NA|TRBJ1-5|TRBD1|TRBV18
CASSTQHDRGNNQPQHF
TGTGCCAGCTCAACCCAACACGACAGGGGGAACAATCAGCCCCAGCATTTT
>NA|TRBJ1-5|TRBD1|TRBV6-2/TRBV6-3
CASSHTTGFQPQHF
TGTGCCAGCAGTCACACGACAGGGTTTCAGCCCCAGCATTTT
>NA|TRBJ1-5|NA|TRBV15
CATSGSAGPYSNQPQHF
TGTGCCACCAGTGGGTCGGCGGGACCCTATAGCAATCAGCCCCAGCATTTT
>NA|TRBJ1-2|TRBD1|TRBV4-3
CASSRKQGPYGYTF
TGCGCCAGCAGCCGAAAACAGGGGCCCTATGGCTACACCTTC
>NA|TRBJ2-1|TRBD2|TRBV24-1
CATSDPSGSSYNEQFF
TGTGCCACCAGTGATCCCAGCGGGAGTTCCTACAATGAGCAGTTCTTC
>NA|TRBJ2-1|TRBD2|TRBV6-2/TRBV6-3
CASSLLGLAGSNEQFF
TGTGCCAGCAGCCTTCTGGGACTAGCGGGAAGTAATGAGCAGTTCTTC
>NA|TRBJ2-7|NA|TRBV28
CASIRGAGEGEQYF
TGTGCCAGCATCCGGGGGGCGGGAGAAGGCGAGCAGTACTTC
>NA|TRBJ2-5|TRBD1|TRBV19
CATRQGQETQYF
TGTGCCACCCGACAGGGACAAGAGACCCAGTACTTC
>NA|TRBJ2-4|TRBD2|TRBV4-3
CASSQDILAGLTGAKNIQYF
TGCGCCAGCAGCCAAGATATCCTAGCGGGCCTGACCGGAGCCAAAAACATTCAGTACTTC
>NA|TRBJ2-3|NA|TRBV9
CASSVGLKVGADTQYF
TGTGCCAGCAGCGTAGGTCTCAAGGTGGGGGCCGATACGCAGTATTTT
>NA|TRBJ2-7|NA|TRBV11-2
CASSRTRDYEQYF
TGTGCCAGCAGCCGTACCCGGGACTACGAGCAGTACTTC
>NA|TRBJ1-6|NA|TRBV6-2/TRBV6-3
CASSMTRNSPLHF
TGTGCCAGCAGTATGACCAGGAATTCACCCCTCCACTTT
>NA|TRBJ1-1|NA|TRBV3-1/TRBV3-2
CASSHGRMNTEAFF
TGTGCCAGCAGCCATGGGAGGATGAACACTGAAGCTTTCTTT
>once|TRBJ2-1|TRBD2|TRBV3-1/TRBV3-2
CASSLGTSGSTYNEQFF
TGTGCCAGCAGCCTCGGGACTAGCGGGAGTACCTACAATGAGCAGTTCTTC
>NA|TRBJ2-5|TRBD2|TRBV28
CASNPSGSGLRTQYF
TGTGCCAGCAACCCCAGCGGGAGTGGTTTGCGGACCCAGTACTTC
>NA|TRBJ2-3|TRBD1|TRBV6-6
CASSYQGTGSTDTQYF
TGTGCCAGCAGTTACCAAGGGACAGGGAGCACAGATACGCAGTATTTT
>NA|TRBJ1-4|NA|TRBV18
CASSPGLDEKLFF
TGTGCCAGCTCACCTGGCCTAGATGAAAAACTGTTTTTT
>NA|TRBJ2-7|TRBD2|TRBV7-9
CASNLAGEFYEQYF
TGTGCCAGCAACCTAGCGGGAGAATTCTACGAGCAGTACTTC
>NA|TRBJ2-1|TRBD2|TRBV29-1
CSVQAGALRPGNEQFF
TGCAGCGTCCAAGCGGGAGCCCTTCGACCGGGCAATGAGCAGTTCTTC
>once|TRBJ2-1|NA|TRBV5-1
CASREGFAYYNEQFF
TGCGCCAGCAGGGAGGGGTTTGCCTACTACAATGAGCAGTTCTTC
>NA|TRBJ2-7|NA|TRBV30
CAWKPPGKGGDEQYF
TGTGCCTGGAAACCTCCTGGCAAGGGAGGCGACGAGCAGTACTTC
>NA|TRBJ2-5|NA|TRBV7-2
CASSLFGEETQYF
TGTGCCAGCAGCTTATTCGGGGAAGAGACCCAGTACTTC
>few|TRBJ2-1|TRBD1|TRBV6-5
CASSAGTARNEQFF
TGTGCCAGCAGCGCCGGGACAGCCCGGAATGAGCAGTTCTTC
>NA|TRBJ1-1|NA|TRBV28
CASSQGYTEAFF
TGTGCCAGCAGCCAGGGGTACACTGAAGCTTTCTTT
>few|TRBJ2-7|NA|TRBV21-1
CASSAGDRDRYEQYF
TGTGCCAGCAGCGCAGGGGACAGGGATCGCTACGAGCAGTACTTC
>NA|TRBJ1-2|TRBD1|TRBV28
CASLGTKDQGGYGYTF
TGTGCCAGCCTGGGCACTAAGGATCAGGGGGGATATGGCTACACCTTC
>NA|TRBJ2-2|TRBD1|TRBV7-8
CASSSGTGGTGELFF
TGTGCCAGCAGCTCCGGGACAGGGGGCACCGGGGAGCTGTTTTTT
>once|TRBJ2-7|NA|TRBV28
CASRSGAESYEQYF
TGTGCCAGCAGGTCGGGAGCTGAGTCCTACGAGCAGTACTTC
>NA|TRBJ2-7|NA|TRBV7-2
CASSLGGGTYEQYF
TGTGCCAGCAGCTTAGGGGGCGGAACCTACGAGCAGTACTTC
>NA|TRBJ2-3|TRBD2|TRBV5-6
CASSLYSSGSKGGTDTQYF
TGTGCCAGCAGCTTGTATTCTAGCGGGAGCAAGGGAGGCACAGATACGCAGTATTTT
>NA|TRBJ1-6|TRBD1|TRBV9
CASSSKQGAVSPLHF
TGTGCCAGCAGCTCTAAGCAGGGGGCTGTATCACCCCTCCACTTT
>NA|TRBJ2-3|TRBD2|TRBV4-2
CASSQAGGATSGDTQYF
TGTGCCAGCAGCCAGGCAGGGGGGGCGACTAGCGGAGATACGCAGTATTTT
>NA|TRBJ1-1|NA|TRBV2
CASSEQGMNTEAFF
TGTGCCAGCAGTGAGCAGGGGATGAACACTGAAGCTTTCTTT
>NA|TRBJ2-7|NA|TRBV5-1
CASSLESPGNFIGKVHEQYF
TGCGCCAGCAGCTTGGAATCCCCGGGAAATTTTATCGGGAAGGTCCACGAGCAGTACTTC
>NA|TRBJ1-3|NA|TRBV3-1/TRBV3-2
CASSPTQRNTIYF
TGTGCCAGCAGCCCTACTCAACGAAACACCATATATTTT
>NA|TRBJ2-1|NA|TRBV7-2
CASSPQWGSGVQFF
TGTGCCAGCAGCCCCCAATGGGGGTCGGGGGTGCAGTTCTTC
>NA|TRBJ2-1|TRBD2|TRBV7-2
CASSLAVAGASYNEQFF
TGTGCCAGCAGCTTAGCGGTAGCGGGAGCATCCTACAATGAGCAGTTCTTC
>NA|TRBJ1-1|NA|TRBV9
CASSVAVNTEAFF
TGTGCCAGCAGCGTAGCGGTAAACACTGAAGCTTTCTTT
>NA|TRBJ1-4|NA|TRBV5-6
CASSLVTTDYNEKLFF
TGTGCCAGCAGCTTGGTAACGACAGATTATAATGAAAAACTGTTTTTT
>NA|TRBJ2-2|NA|TRBV2
CASSLDTGGELFF
TGTGCCAGCAGTCTCGACACCGGCGGGGAGCTGTTTTTT
>few|TRBJ2-1|TRBD2|TRBV7-2
CASSLSGTTLNEQFF
TGTGCCAGCAGCTTAAGCGGGACTACCCTCAATGAGCAGTTCTTC